Below are 24 T cell receptor beta chains sequenced from a single sample in a study of CD8+ T cells in alopecia areata. The authors extracted RNA and reverse transcribed it into cDNA as the sequencing template. Assay used: immunoSEQ multiplex PCR; TCRdb lists only in-frame clones, some missing. The sample contains under 20,000 clones, around three fifths of which appear only once. Peripheral blood, together with lesional scalp punch biopsies, was collected from alopecia areata patients. The specimen comprised skin, sampled at week 0. These receptors were obtained from a human donor with alopecia areata.

This clone was recorded a few times. V is TRBV9 and J is TRBJ1-6, with 8 bases fitting TRBD1. The V gene end was trimmed by 0 bases and the J gene end by 10 bases; junction bases not matched to a gene: 12. The CDR3 totals 17 residues. Germline CDR1 is SGDLS and CDR2 is YYNGEE. CDR3 bases: TGTGCCAGCAGCGTAGCTACGGGACAGGCGTTTCGGTCACCCCTCCACTTT. This codes for CASSVATGQAFRSPLHF.

The gene calls are TRBV19 and TRBJ1-5; D gene ambiguous. In germline, CDR1 is LNHDA, CDR2 SQIVND (reference sequence). There are 14 residues in the CDR3. V lost 7 bases and J 1 base, leaving 11 bases between the germline ends. The CDR3 is CASTARASNQPQHF. The CDR3 DNA sequence: TGTGCCAGTACGGCCCGGGCAAGCAATCAGCCCCAGCATTTT.

The chain has TRBV2 and TRBJ2-2, with 7 positions matching TRBD1. The V segment lost 6 bases and the J segment 4 bases; nucleotides outside the gene matches: 2. CDR1 is SNHLY and CDR2 is FYNNEI in the germline V gene. CDR3 length equals 13 residues. This CDR3 reads CASRAGGTGELFF. The CDR3 region has the DNA TGTGCCAGCAGGGCAGGGGGCACCGGGGAGCTGTTTTTT.

The chain carries TRBV4-1 and TRBJ2-1, with unresolved D. CDR1 is MGHRA and CDR2 is YSYEKL in the germline V gene. Trimming shortened V by 0 bases and J by 4 bases, and 19 bases separated the two germline ends. The CDR3 has 18 amino acids. CDR3 loop: CASSQEPITTTLYNEQFF. The CDR3 nucleotides read TGCGCCAGCAGCCAAGAACCTATCACAACAACCTTATACAATGAGCAGTTCTTC.

This clone was recorded a few times. V is TRBV4-2 and J is TRBJ1-6; D gene ambiguous. Germline V gene data show CDR1 as LGHNA and CDR2 as YNFKEQ. V was cut by 0 bases and J by 14 bases, with 11 bases left in between. The CDR3 length is 13 residues. The CDR3 sequence is CASSQDIGEALHF. The CDR3 DNA follows: TGTGCCAGCAGCCAAGATATAGGAGAGGCCCTCCACTTT.

This clone was found a few times. V and J are TRBV19 and TRBJ1-1, with 8 bases that match TRBD1. The V gene's germline CDR1 is LNHDA and CDR2 SQIVND (reference sequence). V dropped 3 bases and J dropped 4; count of bases not matched to a gene: 1. The CDR3 is 13 residues long. CDR3 in amino acids: CASSIGTGTEAFF. The CDR3 nucleotides are TGTGCCAGTAGTATCGGGACAGGCACTGAAGCTTTCTTT.

The chain has TRBV6-5 and TRBJ1-2, with a weak D call TRBD1 (6 bases). The CDR3 totals 12 residues. The germline V and J ends were trimmed by 5 bases and 7 bases, with 11 bases remaining between them. The germline CDR1 and CDR2 sequences are MNHEY and SVGAGI. In nucleotides, the CDR3 is TGTGCCAGCAGTCCGTACAGGGTTGGCTACACCTTC. Its translation is CASSPYRVGYTF.

By share, this clone counts as medium-sized (0.01 to 0.1%). The chain uses TRBV5-4 and TRBJ2-7; no firm D call. Germline V lookup: CDR1 SGHNT, CDR2 YYREEE (reference sequence). The CDR3 contains 12 residues. V lost 4 bases and J lost 0, with 5 bases in between. Here the CDR3 DNA reads TGTGCCAGCAGCCGTAACTCCTACGAGCAGTACTTC. Translating gives CASSRNSYEQYF.

The chain links TRBV7-9 to TRBJ2-3, with 7 bases identical to TRBD2. Germline V CDR1 and CDR2: SEHNR, FQNEAQ (reference sequence). CDR3 length equals 13 residues. Trimming took 3 bases from V and 4 from J; bases not matched to a gene: 1. The CDR3 reads CASSFAGADTQYF. Written as DNA, the CDR3 is TGTGCCAGCAGCTTTGCGGGGGCAGATACGCAGTATTTT.

This clone was counted between two and nine times. The V gene is TRBV29-1, the J gene TRBJ2-1, with TRBD2 matching over 9 bases. CDR3 length: 12 residues. The V gene's germline CDR1 is SQVTM and CDR2 ANQGSEA. With 8 bases clipped from V and 9 bases from J, the junction kept 8 bases outside the gene matches. The CDR3 reads CSSAGGHGEQFF. The CDR3 DNA sequence: TGCAGCTCTGCGGGGGGGCACGGTGAGCAGTTCTTC.

As DNA, the CDR3 is TGCGCCAGCAGTTGGGCGGGGAACACTGAAGCTTTCTTT. It is translated as CASSWAGNTEAFF. The chain carries TRBV5-1 and TRBJ1-1, with unresolved D. Germline V gene sequence: CDR1 SGHRS, CDR2 YFSETQ. The CDR3 is 13 amino acids. Trimming took 5 bases from V and 1 from J, leaving 9 bases between them.

J is TRBJ2-1 and V is TRBV19; tentative D call: TRBD2 (6 bases). This CDR3 has 15 amino acids. Per germline, CDR1 LNHDA and CDR2 SQIVND (reference sequence). The V and J ends lost 6 bases and 0 bases respectively, with 12 bases between them. CDR3 in DNA: TGTGCCAGTAGCCCCTCGGGGGTCTCCTACAATGAGCAGTTCTTC. It is translated as CASSPSGVSYNEQFF.

In DNA form, the CDR3 reads TGTGCCTGGAGTGTAGGATTGCTCCTCTCTGAAGCTTTCTTT. It specifies CAWSVGLLLSEAFF. This chain joins TRBV30 and TRBJ1-1; D is ambiguous. Between the trimmed V and J ends, which lost 0 bases and 6 bases, there was a span of 14 bases. The CDR3 is made up of 14 amino acids. CDR1 and CDR2 (germline): GTSNPN, SVGIG (reference sequence).

V and J are TRBV9 and TRBJ2-4; a weak D match, TRBD2 (6 bases). Trimming stripped 3 bases from V and 9 bases from J, with 16 bases between. The V gene's germline CDR1 is SGDLS and CDR2 YYNGEE. There are 14 residues in the CDR3. CDR3 loop: CASSGLGDRSIQYF. The CDR3 DNA is TGTGCCAGCAGCGGACTAGGTGATCGAAGCATTCAGTACTTC.

This chain joins TRBV5-6 and TRBJ2-5; the match to TRBD2 covers 10 bases. The CDR3 consists of 16 residues. Germline V gene lookup returns CDR1 SGHDT and CDR2 YYEEEE. The junction had 6 bases not matched to a gene; V was cut back by 0 bases and J by 4 bases. The CDR3 protein is CASSLAPSGGGETQYF. The CDR3 DNA follows: TGTGCCAGCAGCTTGGCTCCTAGCGGGGGAGGAGAGACCCAGTACTTC.

This clone occurred a few times. This rearrangement joins TRBV6-5 to TRBJ1-6; D perhaps matches TRBD1 (6 bases). The V end lost 5 bases, the J end lost 7 bases, and 12 bases lay between the germline ends. Germline V lookup: CDR1 MNHEY, CDR2 SVGAGI. CDR3 length: 14 residues. DNA for the CDR3: TGTGCCAGCAGTCACGACAGGTCGAATTCACCCCTCCACTTT. Translating gives CASSHDRSNSPLHF.

V gene TRBV7-9 combines with J gene TRBJ2-7; weak D call: TRBD1 (6 bases). Trimming shortened V by 3 bases and J by 2 bases, and 11 bases separated the two germline ends. The length of the CDR3 is 14 residues. Germline lookup yields CDR1 SEHNR and CDR2 FQNEAQ (reference sequence). The CDR3 coding sequence is TGTGCCAGCAGCTTGCGGTCAGGGGCCTACGAGCAGTACTTC. This gives the protein CASSLRSGAYEQYF. The whole variable domain, filled in from reference TRBV7-9 and TRBJ2-7, reads DTGVSQNPRHKITKRGQNVTFRCDPISEHNRLYWYRQTLGQGPEFLTYFQNEAQLEKSRLLSDRFSAERPKGSFSTLEIQRTEQGDSAMYLCASSLRSGAYEQYFGPGTRLTVT.

The chain joins TRBV27 to TRBJ2-7; a possible D gene is TRBD1 (5 bases). Germline CDR1 MNHEY, CDR2 SMNVEV (reference sequence). CDR3 length equals 13 residues. V gave up 2 bases and J gave up 3 bases, with 8 bases separating them. CDR3 DNA sequence: TGTGCCAGCAGTTTAGTCCAGGGCTACGAGCAGTACTTC. Amino acid sequence: CASSLVQGYEQYF.

In nucleotides, the CDR3 is TGTGCCAGCTCACCACCTTCCCTAGCGACGGAGACCCAGTACTTC. Amino acids: CASSPPSLATETQYF. V gene TRBV18 combines with J gene TRBJ2-5; tentative D call: TRBD2 (6 bases). CDR1 is KGHSH, CDR2 LQKENI, per germline. CDR3 length equals 15 residues. Trimming pared 0 bases from V and 5 bases from J, leaving 13 bases between.

With respect to this clone: One end of the junction does not line up with germline, which may come from a read error. The chain has TRBV7-7 and TRBJ2-3; TRBD1 aligns across 8 bases. Germline V gives CDR1 SSHAT, CDR2 FNYEAQ (reference sequence). This CDR3 region has 13 residues. This CDR3 reads CASSSTGGDTQYF. DNA of the CDR3: TGTGCTAGCAGCTCAACAGGGGGAGATACGCAGTATTTT.

V usage is TRBV4-2 and J usage is TRBJ1-5; 8 bases line up with TRBD1. CDR1 is LGHNA and CDR2 is YNFKEQ in the germline V gene. The CDR3 contains 18 residues. J gave up 0 bases and V 0 bases, and 7 bases lay outside the gene matches. CDR3 in amino acids: CASSQEDRGGYSNQPQHF. The CDR3 DNA sequence: TGTGCCAGCAGCCAAGAAGACAGGGGCGGTTATAGCAATCAGCCCCAGCATTTT.

This chain connects TRBV7-9 to TRBJ2-3; D may be TRBD2 (6 bases). The CDR3 contains 13 residues. Germline V lookup: CDR1 SEHNR, CDR2 FQNEAQ (reference sequence). The ends were cut back, 3 bases at V and 5 bases at J, with 9 bases in the middle. DNA for the CDR3: TGTGCCAGCAGCTTGGGCGGGGAAGATACGCAGTATTTT. This codes for CASSLGGEDTQYF.

The chain has TRBV7-2 and TRBJ2-3; 8 nucleotides line up with TRBD2. The CDR3 totals 16 residues. Per the germline V gene, CDR1 is SGHTA and CDR2 is FQGNSA. Trimming cost V 1 base and J 0 bases; bases outside gene matches: 3. The chain's CDR3 is CASSLGRGASTDTQYF. The CDR3 bases are TGTGCCAGCAGCTTAGGGCGGGGGGCGAGCACAGATACGCAGTATTTT.

The chain has TRBV2 and TRBJ2-7; TRBD2 matches 7 bases. This CDR3 is 12 amino acids long. Trimming took 10 bases from V and 4 from J; bases not matched to a gene: 7. Germline V gene sequence: CDR1 SNHLY, CDR2 FYNNEI. This CDR3 is CANSVGGYEQYF. The CDR3 nucleotides are TGTGCCAACTCAGTCGGGGGGTACGAGCAGTACTTC.